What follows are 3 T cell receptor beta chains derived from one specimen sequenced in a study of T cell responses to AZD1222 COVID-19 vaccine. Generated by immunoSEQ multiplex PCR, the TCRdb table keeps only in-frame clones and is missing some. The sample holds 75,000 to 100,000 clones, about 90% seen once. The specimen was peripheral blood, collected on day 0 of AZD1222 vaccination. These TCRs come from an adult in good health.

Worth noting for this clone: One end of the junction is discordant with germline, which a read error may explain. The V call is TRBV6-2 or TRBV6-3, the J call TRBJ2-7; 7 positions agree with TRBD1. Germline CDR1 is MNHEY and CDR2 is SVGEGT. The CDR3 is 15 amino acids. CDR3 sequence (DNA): TGTGCCAGCAGTTACCCGGGACAGAAGTCCTCCGAGCAGTACTTC. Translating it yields CASSYPGQKSSEQYF.

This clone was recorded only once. CDR3 nucleotides: TGTGCCAGTAGCAGCGGGAGCGTAGAGGAGACCCAGTACTTC. Its translation: CASSSGSVEETQYF. J is TRBJ2-5 and V is TRBV19, with TRBD2 identical over 8 bases. Germline V gene data show CDR1 as LNHDA and CDR2 as SQIVND (reference sequence). J lost 5 bases, V lost 6 bases, and 8 bases had no gene match. CDR3 length equals 14 residues.

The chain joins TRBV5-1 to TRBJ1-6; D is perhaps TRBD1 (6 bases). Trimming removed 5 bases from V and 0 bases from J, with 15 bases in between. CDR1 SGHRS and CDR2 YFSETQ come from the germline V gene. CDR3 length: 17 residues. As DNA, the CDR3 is TGCGCCAGCAGAGCCGGGGGCCCGAGCTCCTATAATTCACCCCTCCACTTT. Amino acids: CASRAGGPSSYNSPLHF.